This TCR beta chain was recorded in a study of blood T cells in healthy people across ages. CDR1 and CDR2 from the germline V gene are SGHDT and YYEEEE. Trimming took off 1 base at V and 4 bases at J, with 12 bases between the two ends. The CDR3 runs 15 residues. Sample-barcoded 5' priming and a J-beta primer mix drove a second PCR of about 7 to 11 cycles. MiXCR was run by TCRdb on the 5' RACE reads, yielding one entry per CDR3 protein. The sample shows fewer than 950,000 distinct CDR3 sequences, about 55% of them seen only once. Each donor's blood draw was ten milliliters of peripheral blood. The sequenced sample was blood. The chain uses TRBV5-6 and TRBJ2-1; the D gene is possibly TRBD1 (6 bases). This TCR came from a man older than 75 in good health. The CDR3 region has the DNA TGTGCCAGCAGCTTGACAGGGAACTTTTACAATGAGCAGTTCTTC. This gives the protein CASSLTGNFYNEQFF.